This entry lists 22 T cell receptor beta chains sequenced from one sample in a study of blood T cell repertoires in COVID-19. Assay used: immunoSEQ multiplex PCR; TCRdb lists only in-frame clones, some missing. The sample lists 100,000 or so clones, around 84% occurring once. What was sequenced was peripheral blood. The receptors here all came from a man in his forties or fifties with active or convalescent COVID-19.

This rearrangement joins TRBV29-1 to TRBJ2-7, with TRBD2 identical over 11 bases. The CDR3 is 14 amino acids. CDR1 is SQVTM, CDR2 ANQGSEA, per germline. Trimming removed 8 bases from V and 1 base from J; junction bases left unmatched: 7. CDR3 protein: CSPGTSGMSYEQYV. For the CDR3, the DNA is TGCAGCCCGGGGACTAGCGGTATGTCCTACGAGCAGTACGTC.

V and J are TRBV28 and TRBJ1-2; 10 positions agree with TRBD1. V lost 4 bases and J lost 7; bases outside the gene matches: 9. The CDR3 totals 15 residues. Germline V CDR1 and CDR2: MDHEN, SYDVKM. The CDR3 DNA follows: TGTGCCAGCAGTTCAGCCGACAGGGGGCAGGGTGGCTACACCTTC. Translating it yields CASSSADRGQGGYTF.

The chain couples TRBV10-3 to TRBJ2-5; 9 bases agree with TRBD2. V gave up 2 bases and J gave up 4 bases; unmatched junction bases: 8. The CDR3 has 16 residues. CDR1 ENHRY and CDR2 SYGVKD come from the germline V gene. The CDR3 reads CAISETSGPGGETQYF. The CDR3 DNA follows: TGTGCCATCAGTGAGACTAGCGGGCCGGGGGGAGAGACCCAGTACTTC.

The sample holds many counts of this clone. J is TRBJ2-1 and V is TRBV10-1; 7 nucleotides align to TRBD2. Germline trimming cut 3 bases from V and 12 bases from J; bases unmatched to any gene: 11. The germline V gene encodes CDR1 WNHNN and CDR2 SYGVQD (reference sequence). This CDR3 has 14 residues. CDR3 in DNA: TGCGCCAGCAGTGACGTCTTGGGACTACAAGCGCAGTTCTTC. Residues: CASSDVLGLQAQFF.

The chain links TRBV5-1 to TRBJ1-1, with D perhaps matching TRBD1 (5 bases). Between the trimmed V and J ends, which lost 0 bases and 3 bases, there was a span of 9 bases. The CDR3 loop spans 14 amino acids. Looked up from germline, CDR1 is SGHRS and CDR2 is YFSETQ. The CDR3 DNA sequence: TGCGCCAGCAGCTTGGACGGGGGAGACACTGAAGCTTTCTTT. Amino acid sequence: CASSLDGGDTEAFF.

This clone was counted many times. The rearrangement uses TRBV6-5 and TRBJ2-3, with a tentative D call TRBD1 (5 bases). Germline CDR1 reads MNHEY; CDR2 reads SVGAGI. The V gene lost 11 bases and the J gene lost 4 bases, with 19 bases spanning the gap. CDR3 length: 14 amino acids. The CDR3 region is CAHSRGQTADTQYF. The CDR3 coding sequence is TGTGCCCACAGTCGTGGCCAGACAGCAGATACGCAGTATTTT.

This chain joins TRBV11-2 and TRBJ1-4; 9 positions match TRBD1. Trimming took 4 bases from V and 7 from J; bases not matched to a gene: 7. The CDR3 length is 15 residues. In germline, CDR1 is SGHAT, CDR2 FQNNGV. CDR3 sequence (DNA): TGTGCCAGCAGCTCCTGGACAGGGGAGGGTGAAAAACTGTTTTTT. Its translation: CASSSWTGEGEKLFF.

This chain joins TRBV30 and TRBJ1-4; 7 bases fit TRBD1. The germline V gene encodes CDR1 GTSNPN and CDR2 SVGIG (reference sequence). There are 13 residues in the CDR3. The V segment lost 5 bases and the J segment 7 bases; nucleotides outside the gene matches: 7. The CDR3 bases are TGTGCCTGGGGGGGGACAGCGGGTGAAAAACTGTTTTTT. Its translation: CAWGGTAGEKLFF.

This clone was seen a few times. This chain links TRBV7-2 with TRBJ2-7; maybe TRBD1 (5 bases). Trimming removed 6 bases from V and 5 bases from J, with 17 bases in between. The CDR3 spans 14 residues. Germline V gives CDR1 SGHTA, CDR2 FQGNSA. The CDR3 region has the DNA TGTGCCAGCAGGAAGACAGAGGCTATCAACGAGCAGTACTTC. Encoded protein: CASRKTEAINEQYF.

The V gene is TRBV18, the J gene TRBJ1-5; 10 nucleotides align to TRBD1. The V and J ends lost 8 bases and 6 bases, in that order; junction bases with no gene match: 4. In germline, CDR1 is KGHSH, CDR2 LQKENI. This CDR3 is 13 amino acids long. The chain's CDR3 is CASRQGAGQPQHF. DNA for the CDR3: TGTGCCAGCCGACAGGGGGCGGGTCAGCCCCAGCATTTT. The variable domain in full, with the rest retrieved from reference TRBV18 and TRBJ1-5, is NAGVMQNPRHLVRRRGQEARLRCSPMKGHSHVYWYRQLPEEGLKFMVYLQKENIIDESGMPKERFSAEFPKEGPSILRIQQVVRGDSAAYFCASRQGAGQPQHFGDGTRLSIL.

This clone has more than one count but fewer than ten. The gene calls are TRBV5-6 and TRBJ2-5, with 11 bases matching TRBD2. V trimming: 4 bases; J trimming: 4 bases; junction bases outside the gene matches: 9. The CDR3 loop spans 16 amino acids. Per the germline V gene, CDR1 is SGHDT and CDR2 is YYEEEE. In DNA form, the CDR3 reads TGTGCCAGCAGCCCGTTAGCGGGGGGGCATTCAGAGACCCAGTACTTC. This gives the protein CASSPLAGGHSETQYF.

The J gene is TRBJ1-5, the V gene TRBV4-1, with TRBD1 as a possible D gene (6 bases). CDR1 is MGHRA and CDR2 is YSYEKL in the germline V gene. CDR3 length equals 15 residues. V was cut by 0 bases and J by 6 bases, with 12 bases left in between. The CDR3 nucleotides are TGCGCCAGCAGCCAAGATGGGCAGGGGTTTCAGCCCCAGCATTTT. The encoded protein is CASSQDGQGFQPQHF.

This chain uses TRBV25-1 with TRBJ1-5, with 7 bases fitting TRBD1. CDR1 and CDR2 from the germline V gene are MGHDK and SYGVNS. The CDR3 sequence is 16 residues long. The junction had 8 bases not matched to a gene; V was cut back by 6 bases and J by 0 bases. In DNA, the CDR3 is TGTGCCAGCAGCGGACCCGGGACAGCTAGCAATCAGCCCCAGCATTTT. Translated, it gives CASSGPGTASNQPQHF.

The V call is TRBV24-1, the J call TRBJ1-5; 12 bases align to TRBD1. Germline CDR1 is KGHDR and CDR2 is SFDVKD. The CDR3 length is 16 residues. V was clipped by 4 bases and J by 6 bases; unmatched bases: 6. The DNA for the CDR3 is TGTGCCACCAGTGACTCCGGGACAGGGGGCAGTCAGCCCCAGCATTTT. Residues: CATSDSGTGGSQPQHF.

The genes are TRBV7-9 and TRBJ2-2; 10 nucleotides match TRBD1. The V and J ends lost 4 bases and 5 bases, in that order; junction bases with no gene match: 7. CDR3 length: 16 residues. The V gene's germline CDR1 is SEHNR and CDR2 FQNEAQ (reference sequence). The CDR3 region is CASSSWDRGKTGELFF. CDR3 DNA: TGTGCCAGCAGCTCGTGGGACAGGGGAAAGACCGGGGAGCTGTTTTTT.

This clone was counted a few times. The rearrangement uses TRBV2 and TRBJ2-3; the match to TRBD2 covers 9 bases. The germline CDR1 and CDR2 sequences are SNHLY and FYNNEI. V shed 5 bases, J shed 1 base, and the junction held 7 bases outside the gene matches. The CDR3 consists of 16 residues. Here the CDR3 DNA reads TGTGCCAGCAGTTTCGCGGGGGGGTCGGGCACAGATACGCAGTATTTT. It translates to CASSFAGGSGTDTQYF. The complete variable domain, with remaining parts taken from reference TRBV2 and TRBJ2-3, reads EPEVTQTPSHQVTQMGQEVILRCVPISNHLYFYWYRQILGQKVEFLVSFYNNEISEKSEIFDDQFSVERPDGSNFTLKIRSTKLEDSAMYFCASSFAGGSGTDTQYFGPGTRLTVL.

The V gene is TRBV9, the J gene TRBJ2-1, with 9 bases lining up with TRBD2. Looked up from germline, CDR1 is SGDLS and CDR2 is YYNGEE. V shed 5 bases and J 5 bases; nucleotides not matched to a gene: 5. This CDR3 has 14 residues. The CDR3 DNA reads TGTGCCAGCAGTCCGGGACTAGCCAACAATGAGCAGTTCTTC. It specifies CASSPGLANNEQFF.

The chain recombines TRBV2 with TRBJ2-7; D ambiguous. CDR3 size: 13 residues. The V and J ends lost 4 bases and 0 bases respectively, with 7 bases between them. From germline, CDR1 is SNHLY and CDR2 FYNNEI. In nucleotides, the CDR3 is TGTGCCAGCAGTGTGGCACCCTCCTACGAGCAGTACTTC. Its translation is CASSVAPSYEQYF.

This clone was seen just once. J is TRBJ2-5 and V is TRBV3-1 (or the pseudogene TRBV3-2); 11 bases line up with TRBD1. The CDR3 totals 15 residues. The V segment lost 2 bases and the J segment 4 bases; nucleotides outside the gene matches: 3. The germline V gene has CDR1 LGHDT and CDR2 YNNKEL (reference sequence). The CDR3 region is CASSQSDRGPETQYF. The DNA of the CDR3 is TGTGCCAGCAGCCAATCGGACAGGGGGCCAGAGACCCAGTACTTC.

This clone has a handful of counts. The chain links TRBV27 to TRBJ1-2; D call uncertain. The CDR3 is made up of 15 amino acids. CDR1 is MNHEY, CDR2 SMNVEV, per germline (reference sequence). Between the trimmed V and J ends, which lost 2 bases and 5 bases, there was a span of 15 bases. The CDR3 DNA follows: TGTGCCAGCAGTTTAAGACTCTCTCCCGGGTATGGCTACACCTTC. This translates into CASSLRLSPGYGYTF.

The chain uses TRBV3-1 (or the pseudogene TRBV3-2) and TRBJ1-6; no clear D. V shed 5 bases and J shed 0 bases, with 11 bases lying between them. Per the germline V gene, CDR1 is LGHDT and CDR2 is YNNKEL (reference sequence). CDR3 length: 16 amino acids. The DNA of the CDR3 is TGTGCCAGCAGCGACATTCAGGTCTCCTATAATTCACCCCTCCACTTT. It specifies CASSDIQVSYNSPLHF.

CDR3: CASSMEGAGNQPQHF. CDR3 nucleotide sequence: TGTGCCAGTAGTATGGAGGGGGCGGGGAATCAGCCCCAGCATTTT. The genes are TRBV19 and TRBJ1-5; 7 bases agree with TRBD1. Germline V CDR1 and CDR2: LNHDA, SQIVND (reference sequence). The CDR3 is 15 amino acids. The trim removed 3 bases at V and 4 bases at J, leaving 6 bases unmatched.